This entry features one T cell receptor beta chain sequence. Its cognate antigen is unknown. The V gene's germline CDR1 is SGDLS and CDR2 YYNGEE. The CDR3 is made up of 15 amino acids. Deletions cut 1 base from V and 2 bases from J, with 10 bases between. The sample comes from a study of cytomegalovirus exposure and HLA in healthy donors. Findings and caveats of the study: The authors later found TCR association rates varying by HLA locus, with DRB1 most and HLA-C fewest.

The PCR made use of 60 Vbeta and 13 Jbeta primers. TCRdb's copy holds only in-frame clones and misses some; the assay was immunoSEQ multiplex PCR. The repertoire holds some 69,000 clones, roughly three quarters seen once, with nearly 3% in the top ten. The material sequenced was PBMCs. J is TRBJ1-5 and V is TRBV9; D not resolved. The receptor was derived from a woman between 25 and 40 years old in good health and CMV-seronegative. In DNA, the CDR3 is TGTGCCAGCAGCGTATCCAGTGCCGGCAATCAGCCCCAGCATTTT. Its protein product is CASSVSSAGNQPQHF.